This T cell receptor (beta chain) was observed in a study of blood T cell repertoires in COVID-19. Study-level background: Samples representing acute and convalescent COVID-19 were sourced from the United States, Italy and Spain. PBMCs, B-cell-depleted T cells, or T cells were the source of the cDNA or gDNA that made up the material.

The count of this clone is one. The CDR3 has 16 residues. After removal of 3 bases from V and 8 bases from J, the junction contained 10 bases not matched to a gene. Germline loops: CDR1 LNHDA, CDR2 SQIVND (reference sequence). In the source study's methods: The assay estimated nucleated cells by amplifying reference gene primers. Here immunoSEQ multiplex PCR was the method, and the copy in TCRdb shows in-frame clones only, minus some. V and J calls and clone size are given by that table; D and trimming were obtained from the DNA. The top ten clones hold 18% of a sample with 130,000 or so clones, approximately 86% of them seen once.

This TCR was sampled from a woman aged 50 to 60 who had recovered from COVID-19. The chain employs TRBV19 and TRBJ2-1, with 10 positions matching TRBD2. The sequenced material came from peripheral blood. CDR3 nucleotide sequence: TGTGCCAGTAGTATGGCACCTAGCGGGAGTGGGTATGAGCAGTTCTTC. It translates to CASSMAPSGSGYEQFF.